This T cell receptor (beta chain) was found in a study of T cell responses to AZD1222 COVID-19 vaccine. Data came from immunoSEQ multiplex PCR; TCRdb stores just in-frame clones and leaves some out. This sample carries approximately 200,000 clones, about nine tenths of them seen once, and the ten largest clones take about 3.5%. Germline CDR1 SGHNT, CDR2 YENEEA. With V trimmed by 5 bases and J by 4 bases, 10 bases remained unmatched. The CDR3 has 15 amino acids. This clonotype was obtained from an adult who received the AZD1222 COVID-19 vaccine. The chain uses TRBV11-3 and TRBJ1-2; TRBD1 agrees at 7 bases. The sequencing here drew on peripheral blood, taken 28 days after the second AZD1222 dose. CDR3 DNA sequence: TGTGCCAGCAGCCCACGGACAGGTCGGGGCTATGGCTACACCTTC. Protein product: CASSPRTGRGYGYTF.